A selection of T cell receptor beta chains follows, all from one sample in a study of spatial heterogeneity in lung cancer. TCRdb re-called the 5' RACE reads with MiXCR, one entry per CDR3 protein. Of about 20,000 distinct CDR3 sequences in the sample, more than 8% were seen once. The specimen comprised PBMCs, sampled at follow-up. Every receptor here comes from a female donor with early-stage non-small cell lung cancer. The CDR3 runs from the conserved cysteine through the conserved F or W. A D gene is named only where the DNA matches it firmly. Where a row states a size, it is once, few, many or the class of an expanded clone; other rows omit it.

CDR3: CASSLATVNYGYTF
DNA: TGTGCCAGCAGCTTAGCGACAGTTAACTATGGCTACACCTTC
V: TRBV7-2
J: TRBJ1-2
size: many
D: -

CDR3: CASSLLAWETQYF
DNA: TGTGCCAGCAGCCTCCTAGCGTGGGAGACCCAGTACTTC
V: TRBV7-9
J: TRBJ2-5
size: many
D: -

CDR3: CASRDAPGQGKETQYF
DNA: TGTGCCAGCAGAGACGCCCCTGGACAGGGAAAAGAGACCCAGTACTTC
V: TRBV6-2/TRBV6-3
J: TRBJ2-5
size: once
D: TRBD1

CDR3: CASSLDWAGAEQYF
DNA: TGCGCCAGCAGCTTGGATTGGGCAGGGGCCGAGCAGTACTTC
V: TRBV5-1
J: TRBJ2-7
size: many
D: -

CDR3: CASTTNTQGAAGLYEQYF
DNA: TGTGCCAGCACTACTAATACTCAGGGGGCCGCCGGACTCTACGAGCAGTACTTC
V: TRBV28
J: TRBJ2-7
size: many
D: TRBD1

CDR3: CASRWGRETQYF
DNA: TGTGCCAGCAGGTGGGGGAGAGAGACCCAGTACTTC
V: TRBV2
J: TRBJ2-5
size: many
D: -

CDR3: CASSLVRSYNEQFF
DNA: TGTGCCAGCAGCTTGGTCAGGTCCTACAATGAGCAGTTCTTC
V: TRBV5-5
J: TRBJ2-1
size: few
D: -

CDR3: CSARTGDRSYEQYF
DNA: TGCAGTGCCCGGACAGGGGACCGCTCCTACGAGCAGTACTTC
V: TRBV20-1
J: TRBJ2-7
size: many
D: TRBD1

CDR3: CASAPFQAGAGGELFF
DNA: TGTGCCAGCGCCCCTTTTCAAGCGGGGGCAGGCGGGGAGCTGTTTTTT
V: TRBV7-2
J: TRBJ2-2
size: many
D: TRBD2

CDR3: CAWSGGAHYTF
DNA: TGTGCCTGGAGTGGGGGGGCCCACTACACCTTC
V: TRBV30
J: TRBJ1-2
size: many
D: -

CDR3: CASRAGVREQYF
DNA: TGTGCCAGCAGGGCAGGGGTGAGAGAGCAGTACTTC
V: TRBV27
J: TRBJ2-7
size: many
D: -

CDR3: CASSLSPPGGGRGYGYTF
DNA: TGTGCCAGCAGTTTAAGCCCTCCCGGTGGGGGGAGGGGGTATGGCTACACCTTC
V: TRBV27
J: TRBJ1-2
size: many
D: -

CDR3: CATGRGEGPYSGNTIYF
DNA: TGTGCCACCGGCAGGGGAGAGGGACCCTACTCTGGAAACACCATATATTTT
V: TRBV15
J: TRBJ1-3
size: -
D: -

CDR3: CASSPRTVGYTF
DNA: TGTGCCAGCAGCCCACGGACGGTCGGCTACACCTTC
V: TRBV7-2
J: TRBJ1-2
size: many
D: -

CDR3: CASSQSLGEKLFF
DNA: TGTGCCAGCAGTCAGTCACTGGGGGAAAAACTGTTTTTT
V: TRBV25-1
J: TRBJ1-4
size: many
D: -

CDR3: CASSPDRLLEQYF
DNA: TGTGCCAGCTCACCCGACAGGCTCCTCGAGCAGTACTTC
V: TRBV18
J: TRBJ2-7
size: many
D: -

CDR3: CASSLVPGPNQPQHF
DNA: TGTGCCAGCAGCTTAGTCCCGGGGCCGAATCAGCCCCAGCATTTT
V: TRBV7-9
J: TRBJ1-5
size: many
D: -

CDR3: CASLTRTAGELFF
DNA: TGTGCCAGCTTGACTAGAACCGCCGGGGAGCTGTTTTTT
V: TRBV2
J: TRBJ2-2
size: many
D: -

CDR3: CASSQGAYNEQFF
DNA: TGCGCCAGCAGCCAGGGTGCCTACAATGAGCAGTTCTTC
V: TRBV4-3
J: TRBJ2-1
size: many
D: -

CDR3: CASSQHGAYGYTF
DNA: TGTGCCAGCAGCCAACACGGGGCCTATGGCTACACCTTC
V: TRBV7-2
J: TRBJ1-2
size: -
D: -

CDR3: CASSLDRRGSGMNSEQFF
DNA: TGTGCCAGCAGCTTAGACCGCAGGGGTAGCGGGATGAACAGTGAGCAGTTCTTC
V: TRBV11-2
J: TRBJ2-1
size: many
D: TRBD2

CDR3: CASSFLAGGAGEQYF
DNA: -
V: TRBV27
J: TRBJ2-7
size: many
D: -

CDR3: CASLRADRIETQYF
DNA: TGTGCCAGCCTACGGGCCGACAGGATTGAGACCCAGTACTTC
V: TRBV6-2/TRBV6-3
J: TRBJ2-5
size: many
D: -

CDR3: CAWSVGLRGPPQPQHF
DNA: TGTGCCTGGAGTGTAGGGCTAAGGGGGCCGCCTCAGCCCCAGCATTTT
V: TRBV30
J: TRBJ1-5
size: -
D: TRBD1

CDR3: CASSLALGAAEAFF
DNA: TGTGCCAGCAGCTTAGCCCTAGGAGCCGCTGAAGCTTTCTTT
V: TRBV7-9
J: TRBJ1-1
size: medium-sized
D: -

CDR3: CASSVTGSRNYGYTF
DNA: TGTGCCAGCAGCGTTACGGGCAGCCGTAACTATGGCTACACCTTC
V: TRBV9
J: TRBJ1-2
size: -
D: -

CDR3: CASSQEWFGGSPLHF
DNA: TGCGCCAGCAGCCAAGAATGGTTCGGTGGTTCACCCCTCCACTTT
V: TRBV4-1
J: TRBJ1-6
size: -
D: -

CDR3: CASSSLARTSGSSYNEQFF
DNA: TGTGCCAGCTCATCATTAGCGAGGACTAGCGGGAGCTCCTACAATGAGCAGTTCTTC
V: TRBV18
J: TRBJ2-1
size: -
D: TRBD2

CDR3: CASSLGSRLVALAGELFF
DNA: TGTGCCAGCAGTTTGGGCAGTCGGCTCGTCGCCCTAGCCGGGGAGCTGTTTTTT
V: TRBV12-3/TRBV12-4
J: TRBJ2-2
size: -
D: -

CDR3: CASSSGVTKHTEAFF
DNA: TGTGCCAGCAGCTCCGGGGTAACAAAGCACACTGAAGCTTTCTTT
V: TRBV7-9
J: TRBJ1-1
size: many
D: -

CDR3: CASSLATGLTPYEQYF
DNA: TGTGCCAGCAGCTTAGCGACAGGGCTTACCCCCTACGAGCAGTACTTC
V: TRBV7-2
J: TRBJ2-7
size: few
D: TRBD1

CDR3: CASSAGVGTYKNYGYTF
DNA: TGTGCCAGCAGCGCCGGTGTGGGGACATACAAGAACTATGGCTACACCTTC
V: TRBV9
J: TRBJ1-2
size: many
D: -

CDR3: CASSIKGYGNTEAFF
DNA: TGTGCCAGTAGTATAAAGGGATACGGAAACACTGAAGCTTTCTTT
V: TRBV19
J: TRBJ1-1
size: many
D: -

CDR3: CASSPATGTGQSGYTF
DNA: TGTGCCAGCAGCCCCGCGACTGGGACAGGCCAGAGTGGCTACACCTTC
V: TRBV9
J: TRBJ1-2
size: many
D: TRBD1

CDR3: CASSASLQGADEKLFF
DNA: TGTGCCAGCAGCGCCTCGCTACAGGGGGCGGATGAAAAACTGTTTTTT
V: TRBV13
J: TRBJ1-4
size: -
D: TRBD1

CDR3: CASSFERSYEQYF
DNA: TGTGCCAGCAGTTTTGAGCGATCCTACGAGCAGTACTTC
V: TRBV12-3/TRBV12-4
J: TRBJ2-7
size: few
D: -

CDR3: CASSGGGARSETQYF
DNA: TGTGCCAGCAGCGGAGGGGGGGCGAGGTCCGAGACCCAGTACTTC
V: TRBV9
J: TRBJ2-5
size: many
D: -

CDR3: CASSYTGDYGYTF
DNA: TGTGCCAGCAGTTACACAGGGGACTATGGCTACACCTTC
V: TRBV6-5
J: TRBJ1-2
size: many
D: TRBD1

CDR3: CASSLADQVYYNEQFF
DNA: TGTGCCAGCAGCTTAGCAGATCAGGTATACTACAATGAGCAGTTCTTC
V: TRBV11-2
J: TRBJ2-1
size: many
D: -

CDR3: CASSGLGRMNTEAFF
DNA: TGTGCCAGCAGTGGGCTCGGACGGATGAACACTGAAGCTTTCTTT
V: TRBV27
J: TRBJ1-1
size: medium-sized
D: -

CDR3: CSAPPTGRRGSPLHF
DNA: TGCAGTGCTCCACCGACAGGGCGGCGTGGTTCACCCCTCCACTTT
V: TRBV20-1
J: TRBJ1-6
size: many
D: TRBD1

CDR3: CATKGDTQYF
DNA: TGTGCCACCAAGGGAGATACGCAGTATTTT
V: TRBV25-1
J: TRBJ2-3
size: few
D: -

CDR3: CASSPQRGGPNTGELFF
DNA: TGTGCCAGCTCACCACAGAGAGGGGGCCCGAACACCGGGGAGCTGTTTTTT
V: TRBV18
J: TRBJ2-2
size: many
D: TRBD1

CDR3: CASSYSQRSSGNTIYF
DNA: TGTGCCAGCAGTTACTCGCAGAGGAGCTCTGGAAACACCATATATTTT
V: TRBV6-2/TRBV6-3
J: TRBJ1-3
size: many
D: -

CDR3: CASSKARGTGGGEQYF
DNA: TGTGCCAGCAGCAAAGCTAGGGGGACAGGGGGTGGCGAGCAGTACTTC
V: TRBV21-1
J: TRBJ2-7
size: many
D: -

CDR3: CASSLEQGGSPLHF
DNA: TGTGCCAGCAGCTTAGAGCAGGGTGGTTCACCCCTCCACTTT
V: TRBV7-9
J: TRBJ1-6
size: -
D: -

CDR3: CSALGGTDQPQHF
DNA: TGCAGTGCCCTTGGGGGTACCGATCAGCCCCAGCATTTT
V: TRBV20-1
J: TRBJ1-5
size: many
D: -

CDR3: CSAEQGGQETQYF
DNA: TGCAGTGCTGAACAGGGGGGACAAGAGACCCAGTACTTC
V: TRBV20-1
J: TRBJ2-5
size: many
D: TRBD1

CDR3: CASSLGRDYGYTF
DNA: TGTGCCAGCAGCTTGGGCCGAGACTATGGCTACACCTTC
V: TRBV7-9
J: TRBJ1-2
size: many
D: -

CDR3: CASSLMGEGEQYF
DNA: TGTGCCAGCAGTTTAATGGGGGAAGGGGAGCAGTACTTC
V: TRBV28
J: TRBJ2-7
size: many
D: -

CDR3: CASSTRQGAAYEQYF
DNA: TGTGCCAGCAGCACCAGACAGGGGGCAGCCTACGAGCAGTACTTC
V: TRBV7-2
J: TRBJ2-7
size: many
D: TRBD1

CDR3: CASKVGGTDTQYF
DNA: TGTGCCAGCAAAGTCGGAGGCACAGATACGCAGTATTTT
V: TRBV7-2
J: TRBJ2-3
size: many
D: -

CDR3: CASSLRGLAGGWETQYF
DNA: TGTGCCAGCAGCTTGAGGGGACTAGCGGGGGGCTGGGAGACCCAGTACTTC
V: TRBV7-2
J: TRBJ2-5
size: -
D: TRBD2

CDR3: CASSPLSDPGLTEAFF
DNA: TGTGCCAGCTCACCACTATCCGATCCGGGGTTGACTGAAGCTTTCTTT
V: TRBV18
J: TRBJ1-1
size: -
D: -

CDR3: CASSLTSGRNSYNEQFF
DNA: TGTGCCAGCAGCCTTACGTCTGGACGGAACTCCTACAATGAGCAGTTCTTC
V: TRBV6-2/TRBV6-3
J: TRBJ2-1
size: many
D: -

CDR3: CASSLGVSGGEQFF
DNA: TGTGCCAGCAGCCTGGGCGTTAGCGGCGGTGAGCAGTTCTTC
V: TRBV6-6
J: TRBJ2-1
size: -
D: -

CDR3: CSAARGTDTQYF
DNA: TGCAGTGCAGCCCGGGGCACAGATACGCAGTATTTT
V: TRBV20-1
J: TRBJ2-3
size: -
D: -

CDR3: CSAPGGEANYGYTF
DNA: TGCAGTGCCCCGGGAGGGGAAGCTAACTATGGCTACACCTTC
V: TRBV20-1
J: TRBJ1-2
size: few
D: -

CDR3: CASSQGQGDSYEQYF
DNA: TGTGCCAGCAGCCAAGGACAGGGGGATTCCTACGAGCAGTACTTC
V: TRBV3-1
J: TRBJ2-7
size: many
D: TRBD1